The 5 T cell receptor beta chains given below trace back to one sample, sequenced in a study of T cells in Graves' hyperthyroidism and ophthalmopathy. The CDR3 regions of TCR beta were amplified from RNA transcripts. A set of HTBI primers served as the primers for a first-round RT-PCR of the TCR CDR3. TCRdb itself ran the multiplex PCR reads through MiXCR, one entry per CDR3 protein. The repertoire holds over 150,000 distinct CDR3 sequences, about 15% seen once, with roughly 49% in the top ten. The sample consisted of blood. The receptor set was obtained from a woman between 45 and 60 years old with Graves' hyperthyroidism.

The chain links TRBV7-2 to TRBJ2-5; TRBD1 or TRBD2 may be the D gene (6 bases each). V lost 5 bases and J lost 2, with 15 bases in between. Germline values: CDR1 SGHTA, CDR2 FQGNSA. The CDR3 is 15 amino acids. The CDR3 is CASSPNRGEQETQYF. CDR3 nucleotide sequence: TGTGCCAGCAGCCCGAATAGGGGGGAACAAGAGACCCAGTACTTC.

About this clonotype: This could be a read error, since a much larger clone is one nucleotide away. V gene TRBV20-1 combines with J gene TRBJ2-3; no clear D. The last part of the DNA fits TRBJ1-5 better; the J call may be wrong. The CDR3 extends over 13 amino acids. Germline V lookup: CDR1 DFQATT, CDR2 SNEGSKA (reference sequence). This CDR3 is CSALRGSTDTQHF. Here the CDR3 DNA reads TGCAGTGCCCTTCGAGGGAGCACAGATACGCAGCATTTT.

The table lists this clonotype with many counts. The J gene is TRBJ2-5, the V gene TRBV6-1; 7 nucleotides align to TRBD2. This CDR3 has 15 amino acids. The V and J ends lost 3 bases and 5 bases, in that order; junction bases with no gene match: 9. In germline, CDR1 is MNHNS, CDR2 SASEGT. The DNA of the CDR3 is TGTGCCAGCAGTGACCGGACTAGGTCCGGGGAGACCCAGTACTTC. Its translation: CASSDRTRSGETQYF.

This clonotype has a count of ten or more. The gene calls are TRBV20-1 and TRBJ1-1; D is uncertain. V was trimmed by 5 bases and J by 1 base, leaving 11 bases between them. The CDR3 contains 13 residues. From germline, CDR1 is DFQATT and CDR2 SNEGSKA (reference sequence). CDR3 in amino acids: CSADRTSNTEAFF. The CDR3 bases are TGCAGTGCTGATAGGACCTCGAACACTGAAGCTTTCTTT.

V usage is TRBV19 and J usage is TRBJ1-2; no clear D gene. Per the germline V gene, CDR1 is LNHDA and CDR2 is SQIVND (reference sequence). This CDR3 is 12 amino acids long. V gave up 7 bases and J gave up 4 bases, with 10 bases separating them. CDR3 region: CASTQEGYGYTF. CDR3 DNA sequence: TGTGCCAGTACGCAGGAGGGCTATGGCTACACCTTC.